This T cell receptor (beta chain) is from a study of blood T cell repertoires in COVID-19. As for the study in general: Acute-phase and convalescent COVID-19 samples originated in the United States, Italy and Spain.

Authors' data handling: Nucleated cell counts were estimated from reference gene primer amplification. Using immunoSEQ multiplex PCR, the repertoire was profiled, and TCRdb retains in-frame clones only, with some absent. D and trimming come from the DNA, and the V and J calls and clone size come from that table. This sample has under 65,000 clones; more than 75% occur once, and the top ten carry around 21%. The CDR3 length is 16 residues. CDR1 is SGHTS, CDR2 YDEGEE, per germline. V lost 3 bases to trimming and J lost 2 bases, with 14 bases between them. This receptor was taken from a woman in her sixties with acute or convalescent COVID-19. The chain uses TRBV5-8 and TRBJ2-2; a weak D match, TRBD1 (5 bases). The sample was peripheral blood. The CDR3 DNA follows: TGTGCCAGCAGCTCCTTGACAGTAACAAACACCGGGGAGCTGTTTTTT. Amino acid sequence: CASSSLTVTNTGELFF.